Listed here is a single TCR beta chain. This specimen belongs to a study of cytomegalovirus exposure and HLA in healthy donors. Use of 60 Vbeta and 13 Jbeta primers characterized the PCR. Repertoires were generated with immunoSEQ multiplex PCR, while TCRdb's copy carries only in-frame clones and drops some. The sample has about 180,000 clones, around four fifths seen once. Germline CDR1 is MNHEY and CDR2 is SMNVEV (reference sequence). Between the trimmed V and J ends, which lost 8 bases and 4 bases, there was a span of 17 bases. The CDR3 spans 14 residues. This receptor was taken from a woman between 25 and 40 years old in good health and CMV-seropositive. J is TRBJ1-1 and V is TRBV27; possible D gene TRBD1, 5 bases. Sequencing was carried out using PBMCs. The CDR3: CASGKGGGITEAFF. The CDR3, as DNA: TGTGCCAGCGGAAAGGGCGGGGGGATCACTGAAGCTTTCTTT.